Each of the 20 T cell receptor beta chains below was sequenced from the same sample in a study of blood T cell repertoires in COVID-19 (dated by TCRdb to 2020 to 2022). Libraries were constructed by the immunoSEQ multiplex PCR assay. TCRdb provides this immuneACCESS table in a form limited to in-frame rearrangements. Some clones are lacking; in checked studies, under half of them reflect an unresolved V gene, and why the rest are absent is not known. This sample has about 370,000 clones in its table, and around 91% of those were observed once. The ten biggest clones cover around 1% of the sample. Material: PBMCs or T cells enriched from blood (not recorded which). Receptors were obtained from a man between 18 and 29 years old who had recovered from COVID-19.

This rearrangement joins TRBV21-1 to TRBJ2-1; the DNA was not compared with TRBD2, the D call given in the table. TRBV21-1 is listed as a pseudogene. The CDR3 runs 18 residues. CDR3 bases: TGTGCCAGCAGCAAAGGGTTAGGGCCAGCGGTGCCCCACAATGAGCAGTTCTTC. Translated: CASSKGLGPAVPHNEQFF.

V and J are TRBV7-9 and TRBJ1-1; D is perhaps TRBD1 (5 bases). Trimming pared 5 bases from V and 4 bases from J, leaving 23 bases between. Germline V gene lookup returns CDR1 SEHNR and CDR2 FQNEAQ (reference sequence). The length of the CDR3 is 17 residues. This CDR3 is CASSISSGGNSGTEAFF. CDR3 sequence (DNA): TGTGCCAGCAGCATATCGAGTGGGGGGAATAGTGGCACTGAAGCTTTCTTT.

The chain uses TRBV27 and TRBJ2-7; 7 bases agree with TRBD1. The CDR3 contains 13 residues. The germline V gene has CDR1 MNHEY and CDR2 SMNVEV (reference sequence). With V trimmed by 6 bases and J by 4 bases, 6 bases remained unmatched. CDR3 residues: CASSLTGAYEQYF. The DNA for the CDR3 is TGTGCCAGCAGCCTAACAGGGGCTTACGAGCAGTACTTC.

The chain recombines TRBV10-3 with TRBJ2-1; 14 nucleotides align to TRBD2. This CDR3 is built from 18 residues. J gave up 7 bases and V 7 bases, and 15 bases lay outside the gene matches. Germline assignment: CDR1 ENHRY and CDR2 SYGVKD. The CDR3 spells CAITGTSGGAVSRNEQFF. CDR3 bases: TGTGCCATCACCGGGACTAGCGGGGGAGCCGTCTCTCGGAATGAGCAGTTCTTC.

This chain connects TRBV28 to TRBJ1-1; tentatively, D is TRBD1 (6 bases). Trimming pared 7 bases from V and 4 bases from J, leaving 19 bases between. The CDR3 contains 15 residues. Per the germline V gene, CDR1 is MDHEN and CDR2 is SYDVKM. CDR3 DNA: TGTGCCAGCACCCCCCGGGGGGGGCGCCTCACTGAAGCTTTCTTT. Its translation is CASTPRGGRLTEAFF.

The count of this clone is one. The chain joins TRBV19 to TRBJ1-6; D call uncertain. The length of the CDR3 is 14 residues. Per the germline V gene, CDR1 is LNHDA and CDR2 is SQIVND (reference sequence). Trimming cost V 8 bases and J 3 bases, with 11 bases left between them. The CDR3 DNA sequence: TGTGCCAGTGCAGATCGGGGCTATAATTCACCCCTCCACTTT. Translation gives CASADRGYNSPLHF.

This clone appeared a few times. This rearrangement joins TRBV7-3 to TRBJ2-6; D is ambiguous. V was shortened by 1 base and J by 0 bases, with 4 bases between the two germline ends. This CDR3 region has 15 residues. Germline V gene data show CDR1 as SGHTA and CDR2 as FQGTGA. In nucleotides, the CDR3 is TGTGCCAGCAGCTTAAGTCTCTCTGGGGCCAACGTCCTGACTTTC. Encoded protein: CASSLSLSGANVLTF.

The rearrangement joins TRBV3-1 (or the pseudogene TRBV3-2) to TRBJ1-5, with D perhaps matching TRBD1 (6 bases). Deletions cut 4 bases from V and 6 bases from J, with 13 bases between. Germline assignment: CDR1 LGHDT and CDR2 YNNKEL (reference sequence). The CDR3 has 14 amino acids. The CDR3 DNA is TGTGCCAGCAGCCCCCGACGGGGGGCTCAGCCCCAGCATTTT. This sequence encodes CASSPRRGAQPQHF.

The chain recombines TRBV4-3 with TRBJ2-7; 8 bases agree with TRBD2. The CDR3 loop spans 17 amino acids. The germline V gene has CDR1 LGHNA and CDR2 YSLEER. Trimming took 1 base from V and 0 from J; bases not matched to a gene: 8. Written as DNA, the CDR3 is TGCGCCAGCAGCCAAGGTAGCGGGGACGATAGCTCCTACGAGCAGTACTTC. Translation gives CASSQGSGDDSSYEQYF.

The chain uses TRBV10-3 and TRBJ2-7; TRBD1 matches 8 bases. J gave up 5 bases and V 6 bases, and 6 bases lay outside the gene matches. Looked up from germline, CDR1 is ENHRY and CDR2 is SYGVKD. The CDR3 loop spans 13 amino acids. CDR3 in DNA: TGTGCCATCAGGGAGACAGGGGAGCACGAGCAGTACTTC. Its protein is CAIRETGEHEQYF.

V and J are TRBV11-2 and TRBJ2-7; D is uncertain. Looked up from germline, CDR1 is SGHAT and CDR2 is FQNNGV. The CDR3 is made up of 14 amino acids. Trimming removed 0 bases from V and 2 bases from J, with 8 bases in between. The CDR3 reads CASSLDRATYEQYF. DNA of the CDR3: TGTGCCAGCAGCTTAGATCGTGCTACCTACGAGCAGTACTTC. Full variable domain (outside the CDR3, taken from reference TRBV11-2 and TRBJ2-7): EAGVAQSPRYKIIEKRQSVAFWCNPISGHATLYWYQQILGQGPKLLIQFQNNGVVDDSQLPKDRFSAERLKGVDSTLKIQPAKLEDSAVYLCASSLDRATYEQYFGPGTRLTVT.

V usage is TRBV6-5 and J usage is TRBJ2-2, with TRBD1 matching over 7 bases. The CDR3 covers 16 residues. J lost 6 bases, V lost 0 bases, and 7 bases had no gene match. Per the germline V gene, CDR1 is MNHEY and CDR2 is SVGAGI. The CDR3 nucleotides are TGTGCCAGCAGTTACTCGAGGGGGCGTATGTCCGGGGAGCTGTTTTTT. Translating gives CASSYSRGRMSGELFF.

V usage is TRBV5-4 and J usage is TRBJ2-7, with 11 positions matching TRBD2. The V and J ends lost 5 bases and 1 base, in that order; junction bases with no gene match: 11. In germline, CDR1 is SGHNT, CDR2 YYREEE (reference sequence). The CDR3 totals 17 residues. This CDR3 is CASSAGLAGSPSYEQYF. CDR3 sequence (DNA): TGTGCCAGCAGTGCCGGACTAGCGGGTTCCCCTTCCTACGAGCAGTACTTC.

The chain uses TRBV19 and TRBJ1-5; TRBD1 matches at 7 bases. V shed 4 bases, J shed 0 bases, and the junction held 6 bases outside the gene matches. This CDR3 comprises 16 residues. Germline CDR1 and CDR2: LNHDA and SQIVND (reference sequence). The CDR3 loop is CASSKGGINSNQPQHF. The CDR3 DNA follows: TGTGCCAGTAGTAAAGGGGGCATTAATAGCAATCAGCCCCAGCATTTT.

The rearrangement uses TRBV5-6 and TRBJ1-2, with 10 nucleotides matching TRBD1. The germline CDR1 and CDR2 sequences are SGHDT and YYEEEE. The CDR3 is 16 amino acids. Trimming cost V 6 bases and J 5 bases; bases outside gene matches: 13. Written as DNA, the CDR3 is TGTGCCAGCAATCCGGGACAGGGGAGGTTCGGGTATGGCTACACCTTC. This translates into CASNPGQGRFGYGYTF.

The rearrangement joins TRBV2 to TRBJ2-1, with 11 bases identical to TRBD2. The germline V gene has CDR1 SNHLY and CDR2 FYNNEI. With 6 bases clipped from V and 6 bases from J, the junction kept 4 bases outside the gene matches. The CDR3 contains 14 residues. This CDR3 is CASSGTSGVNEQFF. In DNA form, the CDR3 reads TGTGCCAGCAGCGGGACTAGCGGAGTCAATGAGCAGTTCTTC.

The chain employs TRBV6-2 or TRBV6-3 and TRBJ1-3, with TRBD1 as a possible D gene (6 bases). With 6 bases removed from V and 1 base from J, the gap between germline ends came to 19 bases. The CDR3 contains 17 residues. The germline gives CDR1 MNHEY, CDR2 SVGEGT. The CDR3 spells CASSHLSTGPSGNTIYF. The CDR3 bases are TGTGCCAGCAGCCACCTTTCGACAGGTCCATCTGGAAACACCATATATTTT.

V gene TRBV24-1 combines with J gene TRBJ2-2; TRBD1 might be the D (6 bases). The germline V gene has CDR1 KGHDR and CDR2 SFDVKD. Trimming cost V 9 bases and J 2 bases, with 18 bases left between them. The CDR3 length is 16 residues. CDR3 nucleotide sequence: TGTGCCACCGGGAAGGTGGGGACACAAAACACCGGGGAGCTGTTTTTT. Its translation is CATGKVGTQNTGELFF.

This chain links TRBV2 with TRBJ2-3, with D possibly matching TRBD2 (6 bases). Germline V gene data show CDR1 as SNHLY and CDR2 as FYNNEI. V lost 7 bases and J lost 3, with 23 bases in between. This CDR3 is 17 amino acids long. The CDR3 loop is CASTQTGEVDQTDTQYF. CDR3 in DNA: TGTGCCAGCACCCAGACCGGGGAGGTTGACCAAACAGATACGCAGTATTTT. Based on the CDR3 plus reference TRBV2 and TRBJ2-3, the full variable domain is EPEVTQTPSHQVTQMGQEVILRCVPISNHLYFYWYRQILGQKVEFLVSFYNNEISEKSEIFDDQFSVERPDGSNFTLKIRSTKLEDSAMYFCASTQTGEVDQTDTQYFGPGTRLTVL.

This clone showed up just once. The chain combines TRBV4-2 with TRBJ2-4; TRBD2 matches at 9 bases. The ends lost 5 bases at V and 1 base at J; junction bases unmatched: 12. Germline V gives CDR1 LGHNA, CDR2 YNFKEQ. The length of the CDR3 is 18 residues. The CDR3 reads CASSLDPAGGRAKNIQYF. CDR3 nucleotides: TGTGCCAGCAGCTTAGACCCAGCGGGAGGTCGGGCCAAAAACATTCAGTACTTC.